This TCR beta chain appears in the sequencing data of a study of T cell responses to AZD1222 COVID-19 vaccine. Whole-study context: Pooled in the analysis were second doses at about 4 or about 12 weeks. The study, taken as a whole, reports: White British ancestry dominated among donors, who included more females, and clonal diversity was possibly underestimated. Nearly half of the spike-specific TCRs reportedly recognize variant regions that carry no mutations. Spike was spanned by vaccine-associated CD4 TCRs, which were dominant at 160-218 and 743-854.

V dropped 1 base and J dropped 0 bases, with 10 bases sitting between them. The CDR3 length is 15 residues. Germline assignment: CDR1 SGHDT and CDR2 YYEEEE. Concerning this clone: Antigen: not known.

Measured with immunoSEQ multiplex PCR; TCRdb has only the in-frame clones, and not every one. The table shows 140,000 to 150,000 clones, with approximately 90% occurring only once. The starting material was peripheral blood, obtained on day 0 of AZD1222 vaccination. The TCR comes from an adult in good health. This chain connects TRBV5-6 to TRBJ1-1; TRBD1 is a possible D gene (5 bases). CDR3 in amino acids: CASSLLGVVNTEAFF. The CDR3 bases are TGTGCCAGCAGCTTGTTGGGGGTGGTGAACACTGAAGCTTTCTTT.